These 19 T cell receptor beta chains came from one sample sequenced in a study. TCRdb reprocessed the 5' RACE reads via MiXCR and lists one record per CDR3 protein. This sample carries nearly 55,000 distinct CDR3 sequences, around 25% of them seen once, and the ten largest clones take around 3%. Sequencing input: tumor-infiltrating naive CD4+ T cells sorted from the breast tumor. Subset specified: naive CD4+ T cells, CD4+CD45RA+CD25-. These receptor sequences come from a female donor with breast cancer.

At least ten counts were recorded for this clonotype. V and J are TRBV6-2 or TRBV6-3 and TRBJ1-1, with no clear D. The germline CDR1 and CDR2 sequences are MNHEY and SVGEGT. This CDR3 spans 13 amino acids. V lost 4 bases and J lost 0, with 6 bases in between. The CDR3 DNA reads TGTGCCAGCAGTTCCCCAATGAACACTGAAGCTTTCTTT. Translating gives CASSSPMNTEAFF.

This clonotype was observed many times. V gene TRBV6-6 combines with J gene TRBJ2-2; D assignment may be TRBD1 or TRBD2 (5 bases each). Germline CDR1 is MNHNY and CDR2 is SVGAGI (reference sequence). V lost 7 bases, J lost 6 bases, and 15 bases lay in between. The CDR3 extends over 14 amino acids. In nucleotides, the CDR3 is TGTGCCAGCAATATAGCGCTGGGGGCCGGGGAGCTGTTTTTT. Amino acids: CASNIALGAGELFF.

In its sample, this clonotype was seen many times. The V gene is TRBV5-1, the J gene TRBJ1-5, with 9 bases identical to TRBD1. Germline CDR1 is SGHRS and CDR2 is YFSETQ. This CDR3 spans 14 amino acids. Unmatched junction bases numbered 6, after V lost 7 bases and J lost 4 bases. In DNA form, the CDR3 reads TGCGCCAGCTCTGACGGGACAGGGAATCAGCCCCAGCATTTT. Its protein is CASSDGTGNQPQHF. The full variable domain, rest sourced from reference TRBV5-1 and TRBJ1-5, is KAGVTQTPRYLIKTRGQQVTLSCSPISGHRSVSWYQQTPGQGLQFLFEYFSETQRNKGNFPGRFSGRQFSNSRSEMNVSTLELGDSALYLCASSDGTGNQPQHFGDGTRLSIL.

This clonotype was counted once. An end of the junction differs from the germline gene, which may be a read error. The V call is TRBV12-3 or TRBV12-4, the J call TRBJ2-7; maybe TRBD1 (5 bases). CDR3 length equals 14 residues. This CDR3 reads CASSFFQGYNERYF. The DNA for the CDR3 is TGTGCCAGCAGTTTCTTTCAGGGCTACAACGAGCGGTACTTC.

In this sample, this clonotype turned up many times. This chain links TRBV5-5 with TRBJ2-3, with no clear D. The CDR3 runs to 12 residues. CDR1 is SGHKS, CDR2 YYEKEE, per germline (reference sequence). V lost 4 bases and J 9 bases, leaving 12 bases between the germline ends. DNA for the CDR3: TGTGCCAGCAGCGGCGATGGAAGGACGCAGTATTTT. It specifies CASSGDGRTQYF. Full variable domain (outside the CDR3, taken from reference TRBV5-5 and TRBJ2-3): DAGVTQSPTHLIKTRGQQVTLRCSPISGHKSVSWYQQVLGQGPQFIFQYYEKEERGRGNFPDRFSARQFPNYSSELNVNALLLGDSALYLCASSGDGRTQYFGPGTRLTVL.

The table lists this clonotype with many counts. This sequence joins TRBV29-1 and TRBJ1-2, with 8 nucleotides matching TRBD1. The CDR3 loop spans 12 amino acids. V lost 8 bases to trimming and J lost 3 bases; unmatched junction nucleotides: 5. Germline CDR1 reads SQVTM; CDR2 reads ANQGSEA. CDR3 region: CSSQTGDYGYTF. Written as DNA, the CDR3 is TGCAGCTCCCAGACAGGGGACTATGGCTACACCTTC.

In this sample, this clonotype turned up a few times. The chain has TRBV7-3 and TRBJ2-7; possibly TRBD1 or TRBD2 for D (7 bases each). From germline, CDR1 is SGHTA and CDR2 FQGTGA. The CDR3 runs to 17 residues. Trimming took 5 bases from V and 2 from J, leaving 22 bases between them. This CDR3 is CASSLQGGFGRAYEQYF. The CDR3 DNA sequence: TGTGCCAGCAGCCTCCAGGGGGGGTTCGGAAGGGCCTACGAGCAGTACTTC. Filled out from reference TRBV7-3 and TRBJ2-7, the complete variable domain reads GAGVSQTPSNKVTEKGKYVELRCDPISGHTALYWYRQSLGQGPEFLIYFQGTGAADDSGLPNDRFFAVRPEGSVSTLKIQRTERGDSAVYLCASSLQGGFGRAYEQYFGPGTRLTVT.

This clonotype was counted many times. This rearrangement joins TRBV6-2 or TRBV6-3 to TRBJ1-5, with D tentatively TRBD1 (5 bases). CDR1 is MNHEY and CDR2 is SVGEGT in the germline V gene. The CDR3 covers 13 residues. Trimming took 8 bases from V and 8 from J, leaving 16 bases between them. CDR3 amino acids: CASSLGPTEPQHF. The DNA for the CDR3 is TGTGCCAGCTCCTTGGGGCCGACGGAGCCCCAGCATTTT.

The chain has TRBV2 and TRBJ2-7; the D gene could be TRBD1 or TRBD2 (6 bases each). The germline gives CDR1 SNHLY, CDR2 FYNNEI. This CDR3 has 18 amino acids. V lost 3 bases and J 3 bases, leaving 24 bases between the germline ends. The CDR3 region has the DNA TGTGCCAGCAGTGATGGGGGGCTATGGGCACGAAGGTTCTACGAGCAGTACTTC. It encodes CASSDGGLWARRFYEQYF.

This clonotype was picked up a small number of times. The chain uses TRBV7-2 and TRBJ2-5; TRBD2 matches at 7 bases. The CDR3 is 14 amino acids. The V gene's germline CDR1 is SGHTA and CDR2 FQGNSA. V shed 0 bases and J 4 bases; nucleotides not matched to a gene: 2. DNA for the CDR3: TGTGCCAGCAGCTTAGCGGGGAGGGCAGAGACCCAGTACTTC. Residues: CASSLAGRAETQYF.

The chain combines TRBV27 with TRBJ1-1; a weak D match, TRBD1 (6 bases). The CDR3 sequence is 15 residues long. Trimming took 2 bases from V and 5 from J, leaving 15 bases between them. Germline CDR1 MNHEY, CDR2 SMNVEV (reference sequence). The CDR3 sequence is CASSLTPGGRTEAFF. CDR3 sequence (DNA): TGTGCCAGCAGTTTAACCCCCGGGGGGCGGACTGAAGCTTTCTTT.

The chain employs TRBV12-3 or TRBV12-4 and TRBJ1-6; D uncertain. V was pared by 1 base and J by 4 bases, with 11 bases between. CDR3 length: 16 residues. Here the CDR3 reads CASSLGGRNYNSPLHF. In DNA, the CDR3 is TGTGCCAGCAGTTTAGGCGGACGGAATTATAATTCACCCCTCCACTTT.

On this clonotype itself: The junction departs from the called germline gene at one end, perhaps through a read error. V and J are TRBV6-1 and TRBJ1-2; 7 bases agree with TRBD1. The CDR3 spans 19 residues. Germline V gene data show CDR1 as MNHNS and CDR2 as SASEGT. This CDR3 reads CACSISAGTAIRLYYGYTF. In DNA form, the CDR3 reads TGTGCCTGCAGTATCTCTGCCGGGACAGCCATCCGTCTATACTATGGCTACACCTTC.

This clonotype was seen a few times. J is TRBJ1-1 and V is TRBV6-5; 7 bases match TRBD1. The CDR3 loop spans 14 amino acids. V lost 2 bases and J lost 5; bases outside the gene matches: 5. CDR1 MNHEY and CDR2 SVGAGI come from the germline V gene. The CDR3 DNA sequence: TGTGCCAGCAGTTACAGGGGGCGGGGGACTGAAGCTTTCTTT. This sequence encodes CASSYRGRGTEAFF.

By share, this clonotype counts as medium-sized. J is TRBJ2-1 and V is TRBV7-9; the D is unclear. Germline V lookup: CDR1 SEHNR, CDR2 FQNEAQ (reference sequence). This CDR3 is built from 13 residues. Deletions cut 4 bases from V and 4 bases from J, with 8 bases between. CDR3 residues: CASSSGGYNEQFF. CDR3 DNA: TGTGCCAGCAGCTCTGGCGGATACAATGAGCAGTTCTTC.

In this sample, this clonotype turned up a few times. This chain uses TRBV29-1 with TRBJ2-5; D ambiguous. V shed 3 bases and J shed 5 bases, with 19 bases lying between them. CDR1 SQVTM and CDR2 ANQGSEA come from the germline V gene. The CDR3 loop spans 15 amino acids. CDR3 sequence: CSVEVHLRVSETQYF. The CDR3 DNA reads as TGCAGCGTTGAGGTCCATCTCCGGGTGTCTGAGACCCAGTACTTC.

As concerns this clonotype: This may be a read error, as it is one base from a much larger clone. The chain recombines TRBV7-7 with TRBJ2-3; D gene unclear. The CDR3 sequence is 14 residues long. Germline assignment: CDR1 SSHAT and CDR2 FNYEAQ (reference sequence). The CDR3 bases are TGTGCTAGCAGCCCGCCCCACGCCGCAGATACGCAGTATTTT. This encodes CASSPPHAADTQYF.

This clonotype was counted a few times. This chain joins TRBV29-1 and TRBJ2-3; TRBD1 matches 8 bases. From germline, CDR1 is SQVTM and CDR2 ANQGSEA. V was pared by 5 bases and J by 6 bases, with 10 bases of the junction left unmatched. This CDR3 has 14 residues. In DNA form, the CDR3 reads TGCAGCGTTTGGGGCAGGGGGCTCGTGGATACGCAGTATTTT. Its protein product is CSVWGRGLVDTQYF.

The chain has TRBV6-1 and TRBJ2-1; TRBD2 is a possible D gene (5 bases). The CDR3 is made up of 14 amino acids. V lost 8 bases and J 7 bases, leaving 18 bases between the germline ends. Germline loops: CDR1 MNHNS, CDR2 SASEGT. The CDR3 protein is CASSIISVRNEQFF. In DNA, the CDR3 is TGTGCCAGCTCGATCATTAGCGTGAGAAATGAGCAGTTCTTC.